This T cell receptor (beta chain) was documented in a study of cytomegalovirus exposure and HLA in healthy donors. The PCR used 60 Vbeta and 13 Jbeta primers. Clones were sequenced by immunoSEQ multiplex PCR, and TCRdb holds only the in-frame ones, with some missing. The sample comprises about 120,000 clones, about 59% of which are singletons, and 8.5% to 9.5% rests with the top ten. Germline CDR1 is KGHSH and CDR2 is LQKENI. V lost 4 bases to trimming and J lost 1 base, with 11 bases between them. The CDR3 length is 15 residues. This clonotype was obtained from a woman aged 40 to 50 in good health and CMV-seropositive. This chain links TRBV18 with TRBJ1-5; a possible D gene is TRBD1 (5 bases). What was sequenced was PBMCs. The CDR3 DNA follows: TGTGCCAGCTCACGCGGGACGGGGAGCAATCAGCCCCAGCATTTT. It translates to CASSRGTGSNQPQHF.